This entry is about one T cell receptor (beta chain). Antigen unknown. The CDR3 spans 13 residues. V shed 4 bases and J 10 bases; nucleotides not matched to a gene: 7. Germline CDR1 SQVTM, CDR2 ANQGSEA. It was with a sample-barcoded 5' primer and a J-beta primer mix that a second PCR of roughly 6 to 12 cycles was run. TCRdb analysed the 5' RACE reads with MiXCR anew, one entry per CDR3 protein. The data show 1.2 million to 1.5 million distinct CDR3 sequences, with approximately 60% seen just once and under 8.5% held by the top ten. The source of the sample is a study of blood T cells in healthy people across ages. As for the study in general: Capture by template switching was about one barcoded beta molecule per two T cells. The study, taken as a whole, reports: Roughly linear age-related decline in beta diversity appeared, significant by age about 40.

Each sample yielded at least 5 micrograms of PBMC total RNA. The source is a man younger than 30 in good health. The V gene is TRBV29-1, the J gene TRBJ1-2; TRBD1 agrees at 12 bases. Sample: blood. Here the CDR3 DNA reads TGCAGCGTTGGGGCGGGGACAGGGGGCCCCTACACCTTC. Amino acid sequence: CSVGAGTGGPYTF.